These 18 T cell receptor beta chains were sequenced from one sample in a study of cytomegalovirus exposure and HLA in healthy donors. The PCR ran on 60 Vbeta and 13 Jbeta primers. Profiled with immunoSEQ multiplex PCR; TCRdb holds only in-frame clones, not every one. The sample includes tens of thousands of clones. Sequenced material: PBMCs. These receptors were obtained from a man aged 30-40 years in good health and CMV-seropositive.

The rearrangement links TRBV28 to TRBJ1-4; D gene unclear. V shed 5 bases and J shed 7 bases, with 8 bases lying between them. The CDR3 sequence is 12 residues long. From germline, CDR1 is MDHEN and CDR2 SYDVKM. The CDR3 DNA is TGTGCCAGCAGTCCAATCGGTGAAAAACTGTTTTTT. This encodes CASSPIGEKLFF.

The rearrangement joins TRBV5-6 to TRBJ2-1; 7 bases fit TRBD1. Germline V gives CDR1 SGHDT, CDR2 YYEEEE. The CDR3 covers 14 residues. The junction had 6 bases not matched to a gene; V was cut back by 3 bases and J by 6 bases. CDR3 residues: CASSSSRDSNEQFF. The CDR3 DNA follows: TGTGCCAGCAGCTCGTCCCGGGACAGCAATGAGCAGTTCTTC.

The V and J genes are TRBV21-1 and TRBJ2-3; the listed D gene, TRBD2, was not tested against the DNA. TRBV21-1 is deemed a pseudogene. The CDR3 spans 14 residues. The DNA for the CDR3 is TGTGCCAGCATCCGGGGGGGCCGGACAGATACGCAGTATTTT. Amino acid sequence: CASIRGGRTDTQYF.

The chain joins TRBV27 to TRBJ2-2, with a weak D call TRBD1 (5 bases). V was clipped by 3 bases and J by 9 bases, with 14 bases between them. Germline-derived CDR1 and CDR2 are MNHEY and SMNVEV (reference sequence). This CDR3 is built from 14 residues. Here the CDR3 reads CASSLAGIDRELFF. The CDR3 DNA sequence: TGTGCCAGCAGTTTGGCAGGGATAGACCGGGAGCTGTTTTTT.

V is TRBV19 and J is TRBJ2-3; TRBD1 might be the D (6 bases). V was pared by 4 bases and J by 0 bases, with 11 bases between. CDR1 is LNHDA and CDR2 is SQIVND in the germline V gene (reference sequence). This CDR3 contains 15 residues. In DNA, the CDR3 is TGTGCCAGTAGTACGAGACAGGCGAGCACAGATACGCAGTATTTT. Amino acid sequence: CASSTRQASTDTQYF.

This sequence joins TRBV6-5 and TRBJ1-1; D is uncertain. The V gene's germline CDR1 is MNHEY and CDR2 SVGAGI. Trimming shortened V by 2 bases and J by 5 bases, and 9 bases separated the two germline ends. This CDR3 is 13 amino acids long. The CDR3 DNA reads TGTGCCAGCAGTTACCCCTTTTTGACTGAAGCTTTCTTT. It codes for CASSYPFLTEAFF.

The rearrangement joins TRBV5-1 to TRBJ2-1; 7 bases align to TRBD2. Losses at the gene ends were 4 bases for V and 2 bases for J; bases not matched to a gene: 12. The germline gives CDR1 SGHRS, CDR2 YFSETQ. This CDR3 has 17 amino acids. The CDR3 spells CASSLPGGSGAYNEQFF. CDR3 DNA: TGCGCCAGCAGCCTACCGGGGGGTAGCGGAGCCTACAATGAGCAGTTCTTC.

V is TRBV9 and J is TRBJ2-7; 7 nucleotides line up with TRBD1. The V segment lost 4 bases and the J segment 2 bases; nucleotides outside the gene matches: 6. This CDR3 spans 14 amino acids. Germline V lookup: CDR1 SGDLS, CDR2 YYNGEE. DNA for the CDR3: TGTGCCAGCAGCCCCGGACAGGCAGCCTACGAGCAGTACTTC. This sequence encodes CASSPGQAAYEQYF.

The V call is TRBV5-1, the J call TRBJ1-5; D is unresolved. This CDR3 is built from 15 residues. Germline V gene lookup returns CDR1 SGHRS and CDR2 YFSETQ. Trimming pared 5 bases from V and 0 bases from J, leaving 12 bases between. The CDR3 nucleotides read TGCGCCAGCAGGGAGACCCTTTTTAGCAATCAGCCCCAGCATTTT. It specifies CASRETLFSNQPQHF.

As to this clone: Other DNA sequences within the sample encode an identical CDR3. The gene calls are TRBV30 and TRBJ2-7, with TRBD1 matching over 10 bases. This CDR3 has 14 amino acids. The germline gives CDR1 GTSNPN, CDR2 SVGIG (reference sequence). V shed 0 bases and J 2 bases; nucleotides not matched to a gene: 1. The CDR3 reads CAWSVGTGAYEQYF. The DNA of the CDR3 is TGTGCCTGGAGTGTTGGGACAGGGGCCTACGAGCAGTACTTC.

The chain combines TRBV10-3 with TRBJ1-6, with D perhaps matching TRBD1 (5 bases). CDR1 and CDR2 (germline): ENHRY, SYGVKD. The V end was cut by 2 bases, the J end by 17 bases, with 19 bases between. This CDR3 has 14 residues. CDR3 sequence: CAISEGKGVRLIHF. Written as DNA, the CDR3 is TGTGCCATCAGTGAGGGGAAAGGGGTGCGCCTCATCCACTTT.

This rearrangement joins TRBV4-1 to TRBJ2-7, with 8 bases lining up with TRBD2. The CDR3 covers 16 residues. V was clipped by 4 bases and J by 3 bases; unmatched bases: 11. Germline CDR1 reads MGHRA; CDR2 reads YSYEKL. As DNA, the CDR3 is TGCGCCAGCAGCCTGTACAGCGGGGGTTCCATCTACGAGCAGTACTTC. Protein product: CASSLYSGGSIYEQYF.

The genes are TRBV11-1 and TRBJ2-2; TRBD2 aligns across 7 bases. V dropped 3 bases and J dropped 4; count of bases not matched to a gene: 5. This CDR3 has 15 residues. Per the germline V gene, CDR1 is SGHAT and CDR2 is FQDESV (reference sequence). CDR3 sequence (DNA): TGTGCCAGCAGCTTGGGGGACTATTTCACCGGGGAGCTGTTTTTT. It encodes CASSLGDYFTGELFF.

As to this clone: The junction departs from germline at one end; a sequencing error may be responsible. The rearrangement links TRBV11-3 to TRBJ1-1; D is unclear. This CDR3 has 11 amino acids. Germline lookup yields CDR1 SGHNT and CDR2 YENEEA. The CDR3 sequence is CARSLNYEAFF. For the CDR3, the DNA is TGTGCCAGAAGCTTAAACTATGAAGCTTTCTTT.

About this clone: The sample contains more than one DNA sequence encoding this CDR3. The V and J genes are TRBV21-1 and TRBJ2-7; the D call of TRBD2 is as the table states it, not checked on the DNA. TRBV21-1 represents a pseudogene. This CDR3 has 14 residues. In DNA, the CDR3 is TGTGCCAGCAGCAAACCAGGCGGGGGCTACGAGCAGTACTTC. Encoded protein: CASSKPGGGYEQYF.

This chain joins TRBV5-1 and TRBJ1-5; D perhaps matches TRBD1 (5 bases). V lost 4 bases, J lost 2 bases, and 7 bases lay in between. The CDR3 length is 13 residues. The germline V gene has CDR1 SGHRS and CDR2 YFSETQ. The CDR3 reads CASSPGGNQPQHF. The CDR3 region has the DNA TGCGCCAGCAGCCCGGGGGGCAATCAGCCCCAGCATTTT.

The gene calls are TRBV11-3 and TRBJ2-2; no reliable D call. Germline CDR1 is SGHNT and CDR2 is YENEEA. V gave up 8 bases and J gave up 2 bases, with 15 bases separating them. CDR3 length equals 15 residues. The DNA of the CDR3 is TGTGCCAGCGGGTTTGGGCAAACTAACACCGGGGAGCTGTTTTTT. This gives the protein CASGFGQTNTGELFF.

The chain combines TRBV5-4 with TRBJ2-7; the match to TRBD1 covers 8 bases. The CDR3 is 15 residues long. Per the germline V gene, CDR1 is SGHNT and CDR2 is YYREEE (reference sequence). The V segment lost 4 bases and the J segment 4 bases; nucleotides outside the gene matches: 10. Here the CDR3 reads CASSILGQGAYEQYF. The CDR3 DNA is TGTGCCAGCAGCATCCTTGGTCAGGGGGCTTACGAGCAGTACTTC.